What follows are 25 T cell receptor beta chains derived from one specimen sequenced in a study of T cell repertoires in cytomegalovirus infection. TCRdb used MiXCR to reprocess the reads, holding one entry per CDR3 protein. The sample holds around 540,000 distinct CDR3 sequences, roughly a third seen once. These receptors have no known antigen. Sequences were derived from cultured PBMCs, sampled from culture after CMV antigen stimulation. The receptors were sampled from a human donor in good health (CMV status not recorded). Some clones in this sample may be carry-over from other donors' samples.

The chain couples TRBV5-8 to TRBJ2-3, with D perhaps assigned TRBD1 or TRBD2 (5 bases each). The CDR3 loop spans 16 amino acids. Trimming took 0 bases from V and 2 from J, leaving 13 bases between them. Germline V gene sequence: CDR1 SGHTS, CDR2 YDEGEE. This CDR3 reads CASSLGSGPITDTQYF. CDR3 DNA sequence: TGTGCCAGCAGCTTGGGGTCGGGACCGATCACAGATACGCAGTATTTT.

V is TRBV4-2 and J is TRBJ2-3, with D possibly called TRBD1 or TRBD2 (5 bases each). Between the trimmed V and J ends, which lost 0 bases and 2 bases, there was a span of 12 bases. Germline V gives CDR1 LGHNA, CDR2 YNFKEQ. The CDR3 covers 16 residues. CDR3 sequence: CASSQDRRGYTDTQYF. The CDR3 nucleotides are TGTGCCAGCAGCCAAGATCGTCGGGGCTACACAGATACGCAGTATTTT.

The V call is TRBV20-1, the J call TRBJ2-5; either TRBD1 or TRBD2 may supply D (5 bases each). The CDR3 has 13 amino acids. Germline V gene sequence: CDR1 DFQATT, CDR2 SNEGSKA (reference sequence). With 5 bases removed from V and 5 bases from J, the gap between germline ends came to 15 bases. In nucleotides, the CDR3 is TGCAGTGCTTCCCGGGACCCAATTGAGACCCAGTACTTC. Amino acids: CSASRDPIETQYF.

J is TRBJ2-1 and V is TRBV7-2; 13 bases map to TRBD2. This CDR3 comprises 15 residues. The junction had 6 bases not matched to a gene; V was cut back by 1 base and J by 12 bases. The germline CDR1 and CDR2 sequences are SGHTA and FQGNSA. This CDR3 reads CASSLVGTSGKGQFF. The CDR3 coding sequence is TGTGCCAGCAGCTTAGTCGGGACTAGCGGGAAAGGGCAGTTCTTC.

V gene TRBV7-2 combines with J gene TRBJ2-5; D gene unclear. The CDR3 is 13 residues long. The ends were cut back, 5 bases at V and 0 bases at J, with 7 bases in the middle. Germline V lookup: CDR1 SGHTA, CDR2 FQGNSA. This CDR3 reads CASSDKYQETQYF. The CDR3 bases are TGTGCCAGCAGCGACAAGTACCAAGAGACCCAGTACTTC. Full variable domain (outside the CDR3, taken from reference TRBV7-2 and TRBJ2-5): GAGVSQSPSNKVTEKGKDVELRCDPISGHTALYWYRQSLGQGLEFLIYFQGNSAPDKSGLPSDRFSAERTGGSVSTLTIQRTQQEDSAVYLCASSDKYQETQYFGPGTRLLVL.

V and J are TRBV11-2 and TRBJ2-5, with 9 bases identical to TRBD2. The germline V gene has CDR1 SGHAT and CDR2 FQNNGV. The CDR3 is 15 amino acids. Trimming removed 5 bases from V and 5 bases from J; junction bases left unmatched: 9. CDR3 protein: CASSQAAGGGETQYF. DNA of the CDR3: TGTGCCAGCAGCCAGGCAGCGGGAGGAGGGGAGACCCAGTACTTC.

This chain links TRBV6-6 with TRBJ2-3, with D possibly TRBD1 on 7 matching bases. CDR1 MNHNY and CDR2 SVGAGI come from the germline V gene (reference sequence). CDR3 length equals 12 residues. V was shortened by 6 bases and J by 6 bases, with 10 bases between the two germline ends. The CDR3, as DNA: TGTGCCAGCAGGACAGGGAGGGATACGCAGTATTTT. Encoded protein: CASRTGRDTQYF.

J is TRBJ2-5 and V is TRBV5-1; 16 bases match TRBD2. Trimming at V came to 4 bases and at J to 2 bases, leaving 5 bases not matched to a gene. CDR3 length: 17 amino acids. Germline values: CDR1 SGHRS, CDR2 YFSETQ. For the CDR3, the DNA is TGCGCCAGCAGCCAGGGACTAGCGGGAGGGCAGCAAGAGACCCAGTACTTC. It is translated as CASSQGLAGGQQETQYF.

This chain connects TRBV29-1 to TRBJ2-1; 10 bases agree with TRBD1. The CDR3 runs to 14 residues. V shed 2 bases and J 10 bases; nucleotides not matched to a gene: 8. Germline lookup yields CDR1 SQVTM and CDR2 ANQGSEA. CDR3 loop: CSVETGTGEREQFF. Written as DNA, the CDR3 is TGCAGCGTTGAAACAGGGACAGGGGAACGCGAGCAGTTCTTC.

This clonotype has just a few counts. The chain recombines TRBV5-4 with TRBJ2-7; D unresolved. V lost 0 bases to trimming and J lost 0 bases, with 7 bases between them. CDR1 is SGHNT and CDR2 is YYREEE in the germline V gene (reference sequence). The CDR3 is 14 residues long. For the CDR3, the DNA is TGTGCCAGCAGCTTGGAGTTAAGCTCCTACGAGCAGTACTTC. This gives the protein CASSLELSSYEQYF.

The table lists this clonotype with a count of one. This chain links TRBV7-4 with TRBJ2-7; the D gene could be TRBD1 or TRBD2 (5 bases each). The CDR3 runs to 14 residues. Deletions cut 2 bases from V and 6 bases from J, with 14 bases between. Germline V lookup: CDR1 SGHVT, CDR2 SQSDAQ. DNA for the CDR3: TGTGCCAGCAGCTTATCGAGGGGCCAGAGCGAGCAGTACTTC. It encodes CASSLSRGQSEQYF.

The rearrangement uses TRBV28 and TRBJ1-5; D is undetermined. In germline, CDR1 is MDHEN, CDR2 SYDVKM. The CDR3 spans 19 residues. The V end lost 6 bases, the J end lost 1 base, and 25 bases lay between the germline ends. The CDR3 DNA reads TGTGCCAGCAGCCAATGGCACCAAATCGAGGGATTGAGCAATCAGCCCCAGCATTTT. This encodes CASSQWHQIEGLSNQPQHF.

The gene calls are TRBV29-1 and TRBJ2-7; D is tentatively TRBD1 or TRBD2 (6 bases each). The germline V gene has CDR1 SQVTM and CDR2 ANQGSEA. The CDR3 covers 13 residues. Trimming pared 6 bases from V and 4 bases from J, leaving 16 bases between. CDR3 region: CSVEPTGGYEQYF. The CDR3 region has the DNA TGCAGCGTCGAACCGACAGGAGGGTACGAGCAGTACTTC.

This chain joins TRBV20-1 and TRBJ2-1; D is possibly TRBD2 (5 bases). Trimming stripped 3 bases from V and 5 bases from J, with 14 bases between. The germline V gene has CDR1 DFQATT and CDR2 SNEGSKA (reference sequence). This CDR3 contains 14 residues. CDR3 sequence reads: CSAREEILHNEQFF. The CDR3 DNA reads as TGCAGTGCTAGGGAGGAGATTCTACACAATGAGCAGTTCTTC.

The table lists this clonotype with a few counts. The rearrangement uses TRBV12-3 or TRBV12-4 and TRBJ1-2; 8 bases match TRBD1. The CDR3 totals 16 residues. After removal of 3 bases from V and 4 bases from J, the junction contained 10 bases not matched to a gene. The CDR3: CASSFRAPGQGYGYTF. CDR3 coding DNA: TGTGCCAGCAGTTTCCGGGCGCCCGGACAGGGCTATGGCTACACCTTC.

This clonotype was recorded a few times. V is TRBV7-8 and J is TRBJ2-2; D is uncertain. This CDR3 has 14 amino acids. CDR1 is SGHVS, CDR2 FQNEAQ, per germline. Trimming removed 3 bases at V and 7 bases at J, with 12 bases between. CDR3 in DNA: TGTGCCAGCAGCTTCAAGATCGGTTACGGGGAGCTGTTTTTT. Its protein product is CASSFKIGYGELFF.

Only one count was recorded for this clonotype. The chain employs TRBV12-3 or TRBV12-4 and TRBJ1-6, with TRBD1 identical over 7 bases. CDR3 length equals 15 residues. With V trimmed by 6 bases and J by 7 bases, 9 bases remained unmatched. CDR3 nucleotide sequence: TGTGCCAGCAGAAAGGGGGCAGGGGCCAATTCACCCCTCCACTTT. Translating gives CASRKGAGANSPLHF.

V gene TRBV10-3 combines with J gene TRBJ2-1; TRBD2 matches 12 bases. The germline CDR1 and CDR2 sequences are ENHRY and SYGVKD. V was clipped by 8 bases and J by 9 bases; unmatched bases: 5. The CDR3 covers 13 residues. The CDR3 is CAISTSGRGEQFF. Here the CDR3 DNA reads TGTGCCATCTCGACTAGCGGGAGAGGTGAGCAGTTCTTC.

This clonotype was observed a handful of times. The gene calls are TRBV12-3 or TRBV12-4 and TRBJ2-2; TRBD1 aligns across 10 bases. The CDR3 covers 15 residues. J lost 4 bases, V lost 8 bases, and 7 bases had no gene match. The CDR3 protein is CASGRQGARTGELFF. CDR3 DNA: TGTGCCAGCGGACGACAGGGGGCTCGCACCGGGGAGCTGTTTTTT.

In its sample, this clonotype was seen many times. The chain couples TRBV7-2 to TRBJ2-5; 13 nucleotides line up with TRBD2. The V segment lost 6 bases and the J segment 2 bases; nucleotides outside the gene matches: 9. CDR3 size: 17 residues. Germline values: CDR1 SGHTA, CDR2 FQGNSA. In DNA form, the CDR3 reads TGTGCCAGCAGGTTTACACTAGCGGGAGGGGTACAAGAGACCCAGTACTTC. This gives the protein CASRFTLAGGVQETQYF.

This clonotype was counted between two and nine times. The DNA for the CDR3 is TGTGCCAGCAGTTATGGACTAGCGGGAATGAATGAGCAGTTCTTC. It specifies CASSYGLAGMNEQFF. The chain is built from TRBV6-2 or TRBV6-3 and TRBJ2-1; 12 bases are a match to TRBD2. The CDR3 has 15 amino acids. The V gene's germline CDR1 is MNHEY and CDR2 SVGEGT. V gave up 3 bases and J gave up 7 bases; unmatched junction bases: 4.

This clonotype was counted once. This chain uses TRBV12-3 or TRBV12-4 with TRBJ2-3; 10 bases fit TRBD2. The CDR3 spans 17 residues. V dropped 4 bases and J dropped 0; count of bases not matched to a gene: 7. CDR3 protein: CASSWASGSSSTDTQYF. CDR3 DNA: TGTGCCAGCAGTTGGGCTAGCGGGAGCTCTAGCACAGATACGCAGTATTTT.

This clonotype was detected many times. V usage is TRBV7-2 and J usage is TRBJ2-2, with TRBD2 matching over 13 bases. J was trimmed by 4 bases and V by 3 bases; bases with no gene match: 2. Germline CDR1 reads SGHTA; CDR2 reads FQGNSA. The CDR3 has 16 residues. As DNA, the CDR3 is TGTGCCAGCAGCTTTACTAGCGGGAGGGTCACCGGGGAGCTGTTTTTT. It yields the protein CASSFTSGRVTGELFF.

This chain connects TRBV20-1 to TRBJ2-5; D unresolved. V lost 1 base and J 7 bases, leaving 16 bases between the germline ends. CDR1 DFQATT and CDR2 SNEGSKA come from the germline V gene (reference sequence). The CDR3 contains 14 residues. The DNA for the CDR3 is TGCAGTGCTAGAGCCCCGATTCCCGCAGGGACCCAGTACTTC. This encodes CSARAPIPAGTQYF.

A few counts support this clonotype. The genes are TRBV7-8 and TRBJ2-5; 9 bases are shared with TRBD2. CDR1 is SGHVS and CDR2 is FQNEAQ in the germline V gene. The CDR3 is 17 residues long. Germline trimming cut 1 base from V and 5 bases from J; bases unmatched to any gene: 11. The CDR3 DNA follows: TGTGCCAGCAGCTTAGAAGAGCGGGGGGCTTTAAAGGAGACCCAGTACTTC. It is translated as CASSLEERGALKETQYF.